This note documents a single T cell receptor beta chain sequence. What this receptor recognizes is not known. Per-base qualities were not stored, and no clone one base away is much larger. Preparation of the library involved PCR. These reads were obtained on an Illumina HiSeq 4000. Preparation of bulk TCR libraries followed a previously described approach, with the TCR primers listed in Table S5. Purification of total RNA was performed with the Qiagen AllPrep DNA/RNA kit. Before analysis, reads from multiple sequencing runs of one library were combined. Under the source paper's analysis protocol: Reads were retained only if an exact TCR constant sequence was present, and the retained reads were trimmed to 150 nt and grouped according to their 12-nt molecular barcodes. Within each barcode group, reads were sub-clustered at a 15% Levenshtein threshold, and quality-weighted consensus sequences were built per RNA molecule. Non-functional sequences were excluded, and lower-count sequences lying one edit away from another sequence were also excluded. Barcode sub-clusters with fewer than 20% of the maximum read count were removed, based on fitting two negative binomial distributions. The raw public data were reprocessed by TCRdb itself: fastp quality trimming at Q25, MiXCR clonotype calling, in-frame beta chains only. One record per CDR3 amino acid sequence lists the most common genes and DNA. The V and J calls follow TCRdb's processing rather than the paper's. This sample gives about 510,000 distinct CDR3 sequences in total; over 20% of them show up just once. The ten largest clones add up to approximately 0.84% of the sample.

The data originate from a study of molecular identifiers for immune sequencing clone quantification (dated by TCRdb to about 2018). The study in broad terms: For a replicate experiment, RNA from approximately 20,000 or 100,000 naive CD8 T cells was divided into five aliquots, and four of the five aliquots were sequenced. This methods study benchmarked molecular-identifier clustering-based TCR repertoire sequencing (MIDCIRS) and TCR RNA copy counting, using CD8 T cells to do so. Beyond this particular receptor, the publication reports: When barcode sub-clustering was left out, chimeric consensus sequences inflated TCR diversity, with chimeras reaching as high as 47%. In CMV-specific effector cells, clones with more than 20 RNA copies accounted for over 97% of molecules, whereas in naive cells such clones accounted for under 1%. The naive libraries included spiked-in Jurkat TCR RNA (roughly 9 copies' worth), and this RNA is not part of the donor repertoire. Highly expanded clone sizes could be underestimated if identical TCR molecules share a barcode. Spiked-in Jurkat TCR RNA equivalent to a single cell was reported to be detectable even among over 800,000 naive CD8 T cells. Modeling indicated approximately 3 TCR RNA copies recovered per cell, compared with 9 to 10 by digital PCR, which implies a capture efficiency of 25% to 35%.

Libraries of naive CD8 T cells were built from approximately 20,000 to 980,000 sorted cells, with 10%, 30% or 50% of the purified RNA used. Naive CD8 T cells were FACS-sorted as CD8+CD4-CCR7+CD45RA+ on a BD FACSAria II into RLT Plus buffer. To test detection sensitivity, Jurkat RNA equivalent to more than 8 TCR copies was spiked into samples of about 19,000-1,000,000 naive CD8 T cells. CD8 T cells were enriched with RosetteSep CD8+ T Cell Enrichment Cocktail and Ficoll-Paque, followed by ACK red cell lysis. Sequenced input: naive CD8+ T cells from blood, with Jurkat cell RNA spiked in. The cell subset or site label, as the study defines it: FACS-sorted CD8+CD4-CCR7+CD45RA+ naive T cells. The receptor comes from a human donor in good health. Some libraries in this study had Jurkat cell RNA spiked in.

The CDR3 sequence is CASSSWTSGSQGEQYF. The DNA sequence is TGTGCCAGCAGCTCCTGGACTAGCGGGAGTCAGGGTGAGCAGTACTTC. The V gene is TRBV7-2 and the J gene is TRBJ2-7, with 13 bases matching TRBD2. V loses 4 bases at its end and J loses 7 bases; junction bases beyond the gene matches: 10. The germline V gene yields SGHTA for CDR1 and FQGNSA for CDR2. Measured from the cysteine to the phenylalanine, the CDR3 is 16 residues long. The CDR3 DNA has 48 bases and is translated from base 1. The CDR3, completed at both ends by the reference TRBV7-2 and TRBJ2-7 genes, gives the full variable domain GAGVSQSPSNKVTEKGKDVELRCDPISGHTALYWYRQSLGQGLEFLIYFQGNSAPDKSGLPSDRFSAERTGGSVSTLTIQRTQQEDSAVYLCASSSWTSGSQGEQYFGPGTRLTVT.